This TCR beta chain was captured in a study of shared clonotypes between healthy human individuals. TCRdb's copy holds only in-frame clones and misses some; the assay was immunoSEQ multiplex PCR. This repertoire shows roughly 2.1 million clones, about 93% found once; its top ten account for 1.5% to 2%. Concerning this clone itself: Distinct nucleotide sequences in the sample also encode this CDR3.

CD45RO-negative, CCR7-positively selected cells formed the naive CD8 fraction, excluding terminally differentiated effector memory CD45RA+ cells. The donors, healthy adults who were HIV-negative, had experienced no recent acute infections or vaccinations. Looked up from germline, CDR1 is SGHTA and CDR2 is FQGTGA. Trimming removed 0 bases at V and 4 bases at J, with 9 bases between. CDR3 length: 14 amino acids. The sequenced material came from naive CD8+ T cells from PBMCs. The receptor was isolated from a man between 18 and 29 years old in good health. Some clones in this sample may be carry-over from other donors' samples. The chain links TRBV7-3 to TRBJ1-1, with D tentatively TRBD1 (6 bases). The CDR3 DNA follows: TGTGCCAGCAGCTTAACGGGGGGCACCACTGAAGCTTTCTTT. This gives the protein CASSLTGGTTEAFF. Variable domain in full (rest from reference TRBV7-3 and TRBJ1-1): GAGVSQTPSNKVTEKGKYVELRCDPISGHTALYWYRQSLGQGPEFLIYFQGTGAADDSGLPNDRFFAVRPEGSVSTLKIQRTERGDSAVYLCASSLTGGTTEAFFGQGTRLTVV.